The rows below give T cell receptor beta chains drawn from one sample of a study of blood T cells in healthy people across ages. One entry per CDR3 protein results from TCRdb running MiXCR on the 5' RACE reads. The sample shows about 1.8 million distinct CDR3 sequences, roughly 49% of them seen only once. Sequencing input: blood. These TCRs come from a woman between 35 and 50 years old in good health. The CDR3 runs from the conserved cysteine through the conserved F or W. Each record gives: clone size, CDR3 length, V gene, D gene, J gene, CDR3 DNA, CDR3 protein. A D gene is named only where the DNA matches it firmly. Some rows have no size entry. The others give once, few or many, or a class for an expanded clone.

.	16	TRBV20-1	.	TRBJ2-5	TGCAGTGCTAGAGATCCGGCGGGGGCACCTCAAGAGACCCAGTACTTC	CSARDPAGAPQETQYF
few	15	TRBV24-1	TRBD1	TRBJ2-1	TGTGCCACCAGTGATCCGGGACAGGGACACAATGAGCAGTTCTTC	CATSDPGQGHNEQFF
.	15	TRBV6-2/TRBV6-3	.	TRBJ2-3	TGTGCCAGCAGCCCCTCGTGGGGGGCGTCAGATACGCAGTATTTT	CASSPSWGASDTQYF
.	14	TRBV11-2	.	TRBJ2-7	TGTGCCAGCAGCTCACTACTAAGGGCCTACGGGCAGTACTTC	CASSSLLRAYGQYF
.	12	TRBV3-1	.	TRBJ2-5	TGTGCCAGCAGCCAACCTCGGGGGACCCAGTACTTC	CASSQPRGTQYF
few	15	TRBV5-5	.	TRBJ1-5	TGTGCCAGCAGCTTGGGTGAAATCGGCAATCAGCCCCAGCATTTT	CASSLGEIGNQPQHF
.	16	TRBV4-3	.	TRBJ1-4	TGCGCCAGCAGCTTAAGGCCACAGGGAGTGAATGAAAAACTGTTTTTT	CASSLRPQGVNEKLFF
.	13	TRBV7-9	.	TRBJ2-1	TGTGCCAGCAGCGTTAGCGGACACAATGAGCAGTTCTTC	CASSVSGHNEQFF
.	17	TRBV6-2/TRBV6-3	TRBD2	TRBJ2-5	TGTGCCAGCAGTTCAACCCTCCGCAGCGGGGGCCGAGAGACCCAGTACTTC	CASSSTLRSGGRETQYF
.	17	TRBV20-1	.	TRBJ2-4	TGCAGTGCTAGCAGCAGGGGGGGTGGCGGAGCCAAAAACATTCAGTACTTC	CSASSRGGGGAKNIQYF
.	12	TRBV9	.	TRBJ2-1	TGTGCCAGCAGCGTAGGGGAGCTTGAGCAGTTCTTC	CASSVGELEQFF
.	14	TRBV7-2	.	TRBJ1-2	TGTGCCAGCAGCTTAGAACTTAATTACTATGGCTACACCTTC	CASSLELNYYGYTF
few	14	TRBV4-3	.	TRBJ1-2	TGCGCCAGCAGCCAAGATCGGGCAGAGTATGGCTACACCTTC	CASSQDRAEYGYTF
.	14	TRBV7-2	TRBD1	TRBJ1-6	TGTGCCAGCAGCTCGGGACAGCAGAATTCACCCCTCCACTTT	CASSSGQQNSPLHF
.	15	TRBV5-1	.	TRBJ1-2	TGCGCCAGCAGCTTATCGGCAGGGGAGTCCTATGGCTACACCTTC	CASSLSAGESYGYTF
.	15	TRBV12-3/TRBV12-4	.	TRBJ1-2	TGTGCCAGCAGTTTAGAGACAGGCGGCTGGTTTGGCTACACCTTC	CASSLETGGWFGYTF
.	13	TRBV5-1	TRBD1	TRBJ1-1	TGCGCCAGTACCCGGGACAGGGGAACTGAAGCTTTCTTT	CASTRDRGTEAFF
.	15	TRBV21-1	.	TRBJ2-5	TGTGCCAGCAGCAAAACGCACGGAACAGAAGAGACCCAGTACTTC	CASSKTHGTEETQYF
.	12	TRBV28	.	TRBJ2-7	TGTGCCAGTTTACAGGGGAGGGGCGAGCAGTACTTC	CASLQGRGEQYF
.	14	TRBV4-3	.	TRBJ2-7	TGCGCCAGCAGCCAAGAGACACCAGCGAATGAGCAGTACTTC	CASSQETPANEQYF
.	15	TRBV10-3	.	TRBJ1-1	TGTGCCATCAGTGGGGACCGGGAACAGAACACTGAAGCTTTCTTT	CAISGDREQNTEAFF
few	13	TRBV7-9	TRBD1	TRBJ2-5	TGTGCCAGCGCCGCGACAGGGAAGGAGACCCAGTACTTC	CASAATGKETQYF
.	12	TRBV20-1	.	TRBJ2-5	TGCAGTGCTAGTCCCAGGACGGAGACCCAGTACTTC	CSASPRTETQYF
.	14	TRBV10-2	TRBD1	TRBJ2-7	TGCGCCAGCAGTGAGAGTGACAGGGTTTCCGAGCAGTACTTC	CASSESDRVSEQYF
.	16	TRBV7-9	TRBD2	TRBJ2-5	TGTGCCAGCATTGAAGCCGCACTAGCGGGGAAAGAGACCCAGTACTTC	CASIEAALAGKETQYF
.	15	TRBV6-5	.	TRBJ2-3	TGTGCCAGCAGTTACGAGGGGGAACGGGGAGATACGCAGTATTTT	CASSYEGERGDTQYF